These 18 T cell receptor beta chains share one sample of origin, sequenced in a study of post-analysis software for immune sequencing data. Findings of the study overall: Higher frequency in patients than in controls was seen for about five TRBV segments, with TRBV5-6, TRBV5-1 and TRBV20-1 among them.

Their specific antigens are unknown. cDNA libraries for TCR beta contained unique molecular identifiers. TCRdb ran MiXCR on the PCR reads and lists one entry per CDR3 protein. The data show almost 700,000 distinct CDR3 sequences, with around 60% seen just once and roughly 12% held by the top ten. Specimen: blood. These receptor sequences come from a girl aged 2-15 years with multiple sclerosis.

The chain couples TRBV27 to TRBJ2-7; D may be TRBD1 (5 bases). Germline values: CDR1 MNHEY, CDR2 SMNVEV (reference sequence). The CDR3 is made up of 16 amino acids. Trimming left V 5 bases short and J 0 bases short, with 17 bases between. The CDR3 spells CASSPSQGESSYEQYF. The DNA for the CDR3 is TGTGCCAGCAGTCCATCCCAGGGCGAAAGCTCCTACGAGCAGTACTTC.

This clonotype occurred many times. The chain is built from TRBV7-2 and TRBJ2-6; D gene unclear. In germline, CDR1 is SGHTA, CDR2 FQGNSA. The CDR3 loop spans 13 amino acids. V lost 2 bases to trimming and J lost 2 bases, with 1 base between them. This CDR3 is CASSLPGANVLTF. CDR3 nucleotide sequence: TGTGCCAGCAGCTTACCTGGGGCCAACGTCCTGACTTTC.

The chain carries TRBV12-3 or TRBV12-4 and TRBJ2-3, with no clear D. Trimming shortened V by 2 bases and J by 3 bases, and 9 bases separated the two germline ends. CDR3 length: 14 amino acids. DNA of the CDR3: TGTGCCAGCAGTTTAAGCAGGCAAACAGATACGCAGTATTTT. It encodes CASSLSRQTDTQYF.

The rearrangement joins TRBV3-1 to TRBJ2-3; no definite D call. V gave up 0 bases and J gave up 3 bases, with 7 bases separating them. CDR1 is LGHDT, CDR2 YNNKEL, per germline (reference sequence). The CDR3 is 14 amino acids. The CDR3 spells CASSQEGDTDTQYF. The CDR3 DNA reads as TGTGCCAGCAGCCAAGAGGGCGATACAGATACGCAGTATTTT.

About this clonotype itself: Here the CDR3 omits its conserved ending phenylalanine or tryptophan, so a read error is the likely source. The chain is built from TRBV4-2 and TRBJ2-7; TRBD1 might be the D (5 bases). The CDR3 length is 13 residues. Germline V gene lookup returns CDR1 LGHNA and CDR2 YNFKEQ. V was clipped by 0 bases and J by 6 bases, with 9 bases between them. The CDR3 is CASSQDTGTEQYC. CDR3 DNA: TGTGCCAGCAGCCAAGATACAGGTACCGAGCAGTACTGC.

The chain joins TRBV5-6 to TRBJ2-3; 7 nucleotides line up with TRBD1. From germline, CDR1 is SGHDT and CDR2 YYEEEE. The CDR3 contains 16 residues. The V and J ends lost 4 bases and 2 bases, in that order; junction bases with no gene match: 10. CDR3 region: CASSTGDRGYTDTQYF. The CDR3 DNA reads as TGTGCCAGCAGCACTGGGGACAGAGGCTACACAGATACGCAGTATTTT.

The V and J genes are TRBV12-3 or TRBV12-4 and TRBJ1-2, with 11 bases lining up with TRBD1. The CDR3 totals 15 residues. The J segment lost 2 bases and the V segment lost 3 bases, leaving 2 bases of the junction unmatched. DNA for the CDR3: TGTGCCAGCAGTTTGGGACAGGGGGTGAACTATGGCTACACCTTC. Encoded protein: CASSLGQGVNYGYTF.

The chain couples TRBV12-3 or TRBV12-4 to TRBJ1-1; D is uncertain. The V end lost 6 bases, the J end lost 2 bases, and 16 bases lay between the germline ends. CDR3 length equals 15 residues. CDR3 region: CASRSWVEYNTEAFF. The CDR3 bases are TGTGCCAGCAGGTCGTGGGTGGAGTATAACACTGAAGCTTTCTTT.

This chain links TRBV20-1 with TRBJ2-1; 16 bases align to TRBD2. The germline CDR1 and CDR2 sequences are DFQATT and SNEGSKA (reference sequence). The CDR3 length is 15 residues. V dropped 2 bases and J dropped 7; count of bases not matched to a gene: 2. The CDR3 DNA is TGCAGTGCTAGACCGGGACTAGCGGGGGGGAATGAGCAGTTCTTC. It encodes CSARPGLAGGNEQFF.

The CDR3, as DNA: TGTGCCAGCAGTTACTCGCACACCGATACGCAGTATTTT. Translating it yields CASSYSHTDTQYF. The chain uses TRBV6-5 and TRBJ2-3; D ambiguous. Deletions cut 0 bases from V and 6 bases from J, with 7 bases between. CDR1 is MNHEY, CDR2 SVGAGI, per germline. The CDR3 extends over 13 amino acids.

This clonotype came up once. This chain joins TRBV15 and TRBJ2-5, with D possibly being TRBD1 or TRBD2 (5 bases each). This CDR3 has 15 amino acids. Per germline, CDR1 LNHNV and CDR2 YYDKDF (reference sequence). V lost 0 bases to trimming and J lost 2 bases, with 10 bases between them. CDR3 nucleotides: TGTGCCACCAGCAGAGATCGAGGGGTACAAGAGACCCAGTACTTC. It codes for CATSRDRGVQETQYF.

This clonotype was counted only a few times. CDR3 DNA: TGCGCCAGCAGTAGGGGGCTGCCCGGGGGAGAGACCCAGTACTTC. This sequence encodes CASSRGLPGGETQYF. The chain has TRBV5-1 and TRBJ2-5, with D possibly being TRBD1 (7 bases). Trimming took 5 bases from V and 4 from J, leaving 18 bases between them. The CDR3 runs to 15 residues. Germline CDR1 and CDR2: SGHRS and YFSETQ.

CDR3 nucleotide sequence: TGCAGTGCCTCCGGGCTAATGACAGGGATGGGCGAGCAGTACTTC. Translation gives CSASGLMTGMGEQYF. The chain is built from TRBV20-1 and TRBJ2-7, with TRBD1 matching over 7 bases. The CDR3 spans 15 residues. Germline V gene data show CDR1 as DFQATT and CDR2 as SNEGSKA (reference sequence). The junction had 17 bases not matched to a gene; V was cut back by 6 bases and J by 6 bases.

The CDR3 DNA is TGCAGCGGAAGGACAGACCAAATGAACACTGAAGCTTTCTTT. Translating gives CSGRTDQMNTEAFF. The chain uses TRBV29-1 and TRBJ1-1, with D perhaps matching TRBD1 (6 bases). The germline V and J ends were trimmed by 7 bases and 0 bases, with 15 bases remaining between them. The CDR3 loop spans 14 amino acids. Germline CDR1 and CDR2: SQVTM and ANQGSEA.

The CDR3 DNA sequence: TGTGCCAGCAGCTCAGGACTAGCGGGAATCACAGATACGCAGTATTTT. This translates into CASSSGLAGITDTQYF. The chain has TRBV2 and TRBJ2-3, with 12 nucleotides matching TRBD2. V gave up 6 bases and J gave up 2 bases; unmatched junction bases: 6. The CDR3 sequence is 16 residues long. CDR1 and CDR2 from the germline V gene are SNHLY and FYNNEI.

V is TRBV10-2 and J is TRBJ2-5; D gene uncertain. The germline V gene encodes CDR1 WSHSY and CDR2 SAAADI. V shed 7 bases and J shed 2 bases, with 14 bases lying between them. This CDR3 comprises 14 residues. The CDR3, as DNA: TGCGCCAGCATCGAAGGGTCCGCTCAAGAGACCCAGTACTTC. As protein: CASIEGSAQETQYF.

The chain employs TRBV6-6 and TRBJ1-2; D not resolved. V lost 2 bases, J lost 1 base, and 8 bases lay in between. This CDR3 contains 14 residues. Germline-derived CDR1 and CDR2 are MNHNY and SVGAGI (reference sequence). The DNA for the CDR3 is TGTGCCAGCAGTTACCAAGACTATAACTATGGCTACACCTTC. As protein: CASSYQDYNYGYTF.

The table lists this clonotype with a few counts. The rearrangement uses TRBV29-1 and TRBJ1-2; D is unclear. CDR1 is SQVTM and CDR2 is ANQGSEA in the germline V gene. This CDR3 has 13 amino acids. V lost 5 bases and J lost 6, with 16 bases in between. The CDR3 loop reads CSVPYGTRDGYTF. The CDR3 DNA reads TGCAGCGTTCCCTATGGTACTCGGGATGGCTACACCTTC.